One and the same sample provided the 9 T cell receptor beta chains below, sequenced in a study of cytomegalovirus exposure and HLA in healthy donors. PCR primers comprised 60 Vbeta and 13 Jbeta primers. The assay was immunoSEQ multiplex PCR, and TCRdb's table has in-frame clones only and misses some. The sample records around 150,000 clones, 65% to 80% being singletons. The sample taken for sequencing was PBMCs. These receptors were taken from a woman in her thirties or forties in good health and CMV-seronegative.

This chain joins TRBV11-2 and TRBJ2-7, with D perhaps matching TRBD2 (5 bases). V lost 3 bases and J lost 0, with 12 bases in between. The CDR3 sequence is 15 residues long. CDR1 is SGHAT and CDR2 is FQNNGV in the germline V gene. The CDR3: CASSFSPGISYEQYF. DNA for the CDR3: TGTGCCAGCAGCTTTAGCCCCGGGATCTCCTACGAGCAGTACTTC.

This sequence joins TRBV11-2 and TRBJ2-7; no clear D gene. Germline lookup yields CDR1 SGHAT and CDR2 FQNNGV. V lost 5 bases and J 2 bases, leaving 4 bases between the germline ends. The CDR3 runs 11 residues. The CDR3 loop is CASSPAYEQYF. CDR3 DNA: TGTGCCAGCAGCCCAGCCTACGAGCAGTACTTC.

This sequence joins TRBV15 and TRBJ2-1; unclear D gene. The CDR3 spans 13 residues. Trimming took 1 base from V and 4 from J, leaving 5 bases between them. Germline lookup yields CDR1 LNHNV and CDR2 YYDKDF (reference sequence). CDR3 sequence (DNA): TGTGCCACCAGCAGAGTTCTTTACAATGAGCAGTTCTTC. Translation: CATSRVLYNEQFF. Drawing the rest from reference TRBV15 and TRBJ2-1, the complete variable domain is DAMVIQNPRYQVTQFGKPVTLSCSQTLNHNVMYWYQQKSSQAPKLLFHYYDKDFNNEADTPDNFQSRRPNTSFCFLDIRSPGLGDTAMYLCATSRVLYNEQFFGPGTRLTVL.

The chain joins TRBV15 to TRBJ2-3; 10 bases fit TRBD2. Germline-derived CDR1 and CDR2 are LNHNV and YYDKDF (reference sequence). After removal of 3 bases from V and 0 bases from J, the junction contained 15 bases not matched to a gene. This CDR3 has 20 amino acids. CDR3 nucleotide sequence: TGTGCCACCAGCAGTTCACCGGGACTAGCGTCACCCTCTAGCACAGATACGCAGTATTTT. It yields the protein CATSSSPGLASPSSTDTQYF.

The V call is TRBV4-1, the J call TRBJ1-1; 9 bases are a match to TRBD1. Trimming took 4 bases from V and 1 from J; bases not matched to a gene: 7. Germline V gene sequence: CDR1 MGHRA, CDR2 YSYEKL. The CDR3 has 16 amino acids. The CDR3, as DNA: TGCGCCAGCAGCCCACATCCGGGACAGGGGAACACTGAAGCTTTCTTT. This sequence encodes CASSPHPGQGNTEAFF.

The genes are TRBV28 and TRBJ2-7, with 9 bases matching TRBD1. The V gene's germline CDR1 is MDHEN and CDR2 SYDVKM. This CDR3 region has 14 residues. V was pared by 8 bases and J by 7 bases, with 12 bases of the junction left unmatched. CDR3 sequence reads: CASGVGTGRGEQYF. The CDR3 nucleotides are TGTGCCAGCGGAGTCGGGACAGGGCGCGGGGAGCAGTACTTC. Complete variable domain (other parts from reference TRBV28 and TRBJ2-7): DVKVTQSSRYLVKRTGEKVFLECVQDMDHENMFWYRQDPGLGLRLIYFSYDVKMKEKGDIPEGYSVSREKKERFSLILESASTNQTSMYLCASGVGTGRGEQYFGPGTRLTVT.

The V call is TRBV5-1, the J call TRBJ2-7, with 8 positions matching TRBD1. The CDR3 spans 15 residues. V was clipped by 0 bases and J by 1 base; unmatched bases: 3. The germline V gene has CDR1 SGHRS and CDR2 YFSETQ. CDR3 nucleotides: TGCGCCAGCAGCTTGGGGTGGACAGGGTCCTACGAGCAGTACTTC. Translating gives CASSLGWTGSYEQYF.

In this sample, this clone turned up once. The chain carries TRBV5-8 and TRBJ2-3, with 7 positions matching TRBD1. The CDR3 extends over 17 amino acids. Germline assignment: CDR1 SGHTS and CDR2 YDEGEE. With V trimmed by 2 bases and J by 0 bases, 9 bases remained unmatched. CDR3 residues: CASSFNLRQGSTDTQYF. The DNA for the CDR3 is TGTGCCAGCAGCTTCAATCTTCGACAGGGAAGCACAGATACGCAGTATTTT. The full variable domain, in which reference TRBV5-8 and TRBJ2-3 provide the parts outside the CDR3, is EAGVTQSPTHLIKTRGQQATLRCSPISGHTSVYWYQQALGLGLQFLLWYDEGEERNRGNFPPRFSGRQFPNYSSELNVNALELEDSALYLCASSFNLRQGSTDTQYFGPGTRLTVL.

Concerning this clone: The final CDR3 position lacks the conserved phenylalanine or tryptophan, pointing to a likely read error. The chain recombines TRBV7-2 with TRBJ2-7; D gene unclear. CDR1 and CDR2 (germline): SGHTA, FQGNSA. The V gene lost 5 bases and the J gene lost 0 bases, with 11 bases spanning the gap. The CDR3 extends over 14 amino acids. The CDR3 DNA follows: TGTGCCAGCAGCCCCTCACAGCCCTCCTACGAGCAGTACCTC. Its translation: CASSPSQPSYEQYL.